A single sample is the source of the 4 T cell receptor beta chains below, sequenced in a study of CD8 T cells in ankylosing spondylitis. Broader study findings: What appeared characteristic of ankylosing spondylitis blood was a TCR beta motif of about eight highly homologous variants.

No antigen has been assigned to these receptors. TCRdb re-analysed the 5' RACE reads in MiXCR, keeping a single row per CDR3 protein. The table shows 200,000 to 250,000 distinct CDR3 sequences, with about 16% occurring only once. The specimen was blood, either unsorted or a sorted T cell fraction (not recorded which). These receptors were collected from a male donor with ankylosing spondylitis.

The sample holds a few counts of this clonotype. Written as DNA, the CDR3 is TGTGCCAGCAGTTTGGAGGAGCGGGCAGATACGCAGTATTTT. It yields the protein CASSLEERADTQYF. V is TRBV12-3 or TRBV12-4 and J is TRBJ2-3; a possible D gene is TRBD2 (6 bases). CDR3 size: 14 residues. The V gene lost 3 bases and the J gene lost 4 bases, with 11 bases spanning the gap.

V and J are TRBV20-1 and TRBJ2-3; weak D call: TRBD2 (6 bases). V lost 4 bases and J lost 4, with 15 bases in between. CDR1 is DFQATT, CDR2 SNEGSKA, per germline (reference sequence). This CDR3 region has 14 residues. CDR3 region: CSANQLWGADTQYF. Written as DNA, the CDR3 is TGCAGTGCTAACCAACTCTGGGGGGCAGATACGCAGTATTTT.

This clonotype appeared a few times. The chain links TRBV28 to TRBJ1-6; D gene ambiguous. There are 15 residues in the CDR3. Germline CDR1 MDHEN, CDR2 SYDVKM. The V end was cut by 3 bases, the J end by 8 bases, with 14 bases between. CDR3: CASSLEPPGHSPLHF. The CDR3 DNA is TGTGCCAGCAGTTTGGAACCGCCCGGACATTCACCCCTCCACTTT.

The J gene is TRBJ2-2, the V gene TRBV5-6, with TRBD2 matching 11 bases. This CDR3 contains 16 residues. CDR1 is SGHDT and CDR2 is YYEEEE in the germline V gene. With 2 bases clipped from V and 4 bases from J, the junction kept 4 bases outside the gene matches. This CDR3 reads CASSFTSGGATGELFF. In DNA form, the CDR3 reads TGTGCCAGCAGCTTCACTAGCGGGGGTGCCACCGGGGAGCTGTTTTTT.